Here is one T cell receptor beta chain with its context. The CDR3 runs to 15 residues. Trimming took off 5 bases at V and 1 base at J, with 11 bases between the two ends. The germline V gene encodes CDR1 SGHAT and CDR2 FQNNGV. This entry is derived from a study of blood T cell repertoires in COVID-19. Study at large: The samples span acute and convalescent COVID-19 from the United States, Italy and Spain. Sources were T cells, B-cell-depleted T cells, or PBMCs; the material itself was cDNA or gDNA.

As originally analysed: From reference gene primer amplification, estimates of nucleated cell counts were derived. Measured with immunoSEQ multiplex PCR; TCRdb has only the in-frame clones, and not every one. Clone size and V and J calls were adopted from that table, with D and trimming inferred from the DNA. The data contain approximately 150,000 clones, under 90% of them singletons. V and J are TRBV11-2 and TRBJ2-2; D might be TRBD1 (5 bases). Sequenced material: peripheral blood. The origin of this receptor is a woman aged 80 or over with acute or convalescent COVID-19. The CDR3 loop reads CASSKDTLNTGELFF. CDR3 in DNA: TGTGCCAGCAGCAAGGACACTTTGAACACCGGGGAGCTGTTTTTT.